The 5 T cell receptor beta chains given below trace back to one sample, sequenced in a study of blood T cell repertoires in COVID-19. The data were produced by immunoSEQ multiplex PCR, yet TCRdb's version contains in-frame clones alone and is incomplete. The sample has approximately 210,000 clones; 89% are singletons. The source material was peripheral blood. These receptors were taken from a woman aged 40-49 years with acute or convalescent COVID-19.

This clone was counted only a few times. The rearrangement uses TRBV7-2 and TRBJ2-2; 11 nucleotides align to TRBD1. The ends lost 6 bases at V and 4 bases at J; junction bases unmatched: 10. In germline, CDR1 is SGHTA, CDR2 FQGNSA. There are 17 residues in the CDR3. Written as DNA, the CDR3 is TGTGCCAGCAGACGAACCCCCGGGACAGGGGGCACCGGGGAGCTGTTTTTT. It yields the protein CASRRTPGTGGTGELFF.

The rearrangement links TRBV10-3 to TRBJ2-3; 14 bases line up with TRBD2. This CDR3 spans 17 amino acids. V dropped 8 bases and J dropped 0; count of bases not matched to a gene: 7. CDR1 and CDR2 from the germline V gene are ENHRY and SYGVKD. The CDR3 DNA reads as TGTGCCATCTCCGGGACTAGCGGGGGTGGGAGCACAGATACGCAGTATTTT. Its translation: CAISGTSGGGSTDTQYF.

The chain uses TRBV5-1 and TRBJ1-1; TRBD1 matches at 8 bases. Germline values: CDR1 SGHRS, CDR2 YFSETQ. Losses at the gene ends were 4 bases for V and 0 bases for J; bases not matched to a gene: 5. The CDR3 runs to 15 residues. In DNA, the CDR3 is TGCGCCAGCAGCGTAGACAGGGGTATGAACACTGAAGCTTTCTTT. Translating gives CASSVDRGMNTEAFF.

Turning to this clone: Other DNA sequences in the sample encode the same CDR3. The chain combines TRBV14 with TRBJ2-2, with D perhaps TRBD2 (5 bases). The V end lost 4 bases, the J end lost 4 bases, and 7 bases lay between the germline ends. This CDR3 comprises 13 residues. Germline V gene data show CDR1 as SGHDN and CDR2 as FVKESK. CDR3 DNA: TGTGCCAGCAGCCCCCGGGGCACCGGGGAGCTGTTTTTT. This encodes CASSPRGTGELFF.

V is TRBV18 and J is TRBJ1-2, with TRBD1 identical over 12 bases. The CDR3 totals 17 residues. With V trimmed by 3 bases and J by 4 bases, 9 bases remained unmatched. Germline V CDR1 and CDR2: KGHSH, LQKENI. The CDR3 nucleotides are TGTGCCAGCTCACCTTTGGGACAGGGGGCGCAAGGCTATGGCTACACCTTC. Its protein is CASSPLGQGAQGYGYTF.